Listed here are 12 T cell receptor beta chains from one sample, sequenced in a study of blood T cell repertoires in COVID-19. TCRdb's table, derived via immunoSEQ multiplex PCR, lists solely in-frame clones and lacks some. The repertoire holds under 400,000 clones, with about nine tenths as singletons. Sequenced sample: PBMCs or T cells enriched from blood (not recorded which). The receptor set was obtained from a woman in her twenties or thirties who had been exposed to COVID-19.

This clone appeared a single time. CDR3 sequence reads: CATSREYTGELFF. CDR3 DNA sequence: TGTGCCACTTCGCGGGAGTACACCGGGGAGCTGTTTTTT. The chain combines TRBV19 with TRBJ2-2; 7 nucleotides match TRBD2. Germline V lookup: CDR1 LNHDA, CDR2 SQIVND (reference sequence). V was clipped by 10 bases and J by 3 bases; unmatched bases: 5. The CDR3 length is 13 residues.

The J gene is TRBJ2-1, the V gene TRBV24-1; 7 bases map to TRBD2. This CDR3 is built from 16 residues. Germline lookup yields CDR1 KGHDR and CDR2 SFDVKD. The junction had 7 bases not matched to a gene; V was cut back by 1 base and J by 5 bases. CDR3 protein: CATSDFGGRSDNEQFF. CDR3 nucleotides: TGTGCCACCAGTGATTTTGGCGGGAGAAGCGACAATGAGCAGTTCTTC.

CDR3 residues: CASSEDSGTGVYGYTF. CDR3 nucleotides: TGTGCCAGCAGCGAGGACTCCGGGACAGGGGTCTATGGCTACACCTTC. V is TRBV9 and J is TRBJ1-2, with 10 positions matching TRBD1. From germline, CDR1 is SGDLS and CDR2 YYNGEE. Unmatched junction bases numbered 9, after V lost 3 bases and J lost 4 bases. This CDR3 contains 16 residues.

The CDR3 loop reads CASTTSGNYYEQYF. The DNA for the CDR3 is TGTGCCAGTACAACTAGCGGGAACTACTACGAGCAGTACTTC. The rearrangement uses TRBV11-3 and TRBJ2-7; 10 bases align to TRBD2. The CDR3 length is 14 residues. The trim removed 9 bases at V and 3 bases at J, leaving 8 bases unmatched. Germline V gene sequence: CDR1 SGHNT, CDR2 YENEEA.

This chain links TRBV9 with TRBJ1-3; 7 nucleotides agree with TRBD1. Per the germline V gene, CDR1 is SGDLS and CDR2 is YYNGEE. The CDR3 has 15 residues. The trim removed 3 bases at V and 0 bases at J, leaving 3 bases unmatched. The CDR3 loop reads CASSATGTSGNTIYF. The CDR3 DNA sequence: TGTGCCAGCAGCGCGACAGGGACCTCTGGAAACACCATATATTTT.

This chain uses TRBV21-1 with TRBJ2-7; the table calls TRBD1, which could not be checked here. TRBV21-1 is flagged as a pseudogene. The CDR3 covers 17 residues. This CDR3 reads CASSKRRTGGWMCEQYF. For the CDR3, the DNA is TGTGCCAGCAGCAAAAGACGTACAGGGGGCTGGATGTGCGAGCAGTACTTC.

This chain connects TRBV5-1 to TRBJ2-1, with 8 bases lining up with TRBD2. The germline V gene encodes CDR1 SGHRS and CDR2 YFSETQ. There are 16 residues in the CDR3. The V segment lost 4 bases and the J segment 4 bases; nucleotides outside the gene matches: 10. Here the CDR3 DNA reads TGCGCCAGCAGCCTGACGGAGCGGGAGCCGTACAATGAGCAGTTCTTC. Translation gives CASSLTEREPYNEQFF. The full variable domain, with the rest looked up from reference TRBV5-1 and TRBJ2-1, is KAGVTQTPRYLIKTRGQQVTLSCSPISGHRSVSWYQQTPGQGLQFLFEYFSETQRNKGNFPGRFSGRQFSNSRSEMNVSTLELGDSALYLCASSLTEREPYNEQFFGPGTRLTVL.

The V and J genes are TRBV18 and TRBJ2-5; TRBD2 aligns across 13 bases. Germline trimming cut 4 bases from V and 2 bases from J; bases unmatched to any gene: 10. In germline, CDR1 is KGHSH, CDR2 LQKENI. The CDR3 contains 18 residues. The CDR3 spells CASSLTPGLAGRQETQYF. CDR3 in DNA: TGTGCCAGCTCACTCACCCCGGGACTAGCGGGACGACAAGAGACCCAGTACTTC.

The chain uses TRBV6-5 and TRBJ2-7; 7 nucleotides match TRBD1. The CDR3 is 14 amino acids. Germline loops: CDR1 MNHEY, CDR2 SVGAGI. Trimming at V came to 5 bases and at J to 3 bases, leaving 7 bases not matched to a gene. CDR3 in amino acids: CASSLAGTVYEQYF. Here the CDR3 DNA reads TGTGCCAGCAGTCTAGCCGGGACAGTCTACGAGCAGTACTTC.

This sequence joins TRBV5-5 and TRBJ1-5; the match to TRBD1 covers 10 bases. The germline gives CDR1 SGHKS, CDR2 YYEKEE (reference sequence). J gave up 3 bases and V 3 bases, and 6 bases lay outside the gene matches. This CDR3 is built from 16 residues. In DNA, the CDR3 is TGTGCCAGCAGCTCCGGGACAGGGGTGGACAATCAGCCCCAGCATTTT. It translates to CASSSGTGVDNQPQHF.

The gene calls are TRBV5-1 and TRBJ2-5, with D possibly TRBD1 on 7 matching bases. This CDR3 has 15 residues. V was pared by 0 bases and J by 4 bases, with 13 bases between. CDR1 is SGHRS and CDR2 is YFSETQ in the germline V gene. The CDR3 nucleotides are TGCGCCAGCAGCTTGGCCAGACAGGGAGGAGAGACCCAGTACTTC. Its protein is CASSLARQGGETQYF.

This clone was picked up one time. J is TRBJ2-7 and V is TRBV27; unclear D gene. The germline V gene has CDR1 MNHEY and CDR2 SMNVEV (reference sequence). Trimming removed 6 bases from V and 12 bases from J, with 9 bases in between. The CDR3 is made up of 9 amino acids. In DNA form, the CDR3 reads TGTGCCAGCAGGGCTTTAACGTACTTC. It is translated as CASRALTYF.